Listed below are T cell receptor beta chains from one sample, sequenced in a study of blood T cells in healthy people across ages. TCRdb re-called the 5' RACE reads through MiXCR, storing one row per CDR3 protein. The profile shows 540,000 or so distinct CDR3 sequences, approximately 25% of them singletons. Sequenced: blood. The source of these receptors is a woman between 65 and 79 years old in good health. The CDR3 runs from the conserved cysteine through the conserved F or W. A D gene is named only where the DNA matches it firmly. Clone size is stated in some rows and not others, as once, few, many or a class when expanded.

cdr3_nt: TGTGCCAGCAGCTTACGCCGGGACGGGATCTCCTACGAGCAGTACTTC
cdr3_aa: CASSLRRDGISYEQYF
j_call: TRBJ2-7
clone_size: -
v_call: TRBV11-1
d_call: -

cdr3_nt: TGTGCCAGTAAACCGGGACAGATCTCTGGGGCCAACGTCCTGACTTTC
cdr3_aa: CASKPGQISGANVLTF
j_call: TRBJ2-6
clone_size: few
v_call: TRBV19
d_call: TRBD1

cdr3_nt: TGTGCCAGCAGTTACTCCAGAGATAATTCACCCCTCCACTTT
cdr3_aa: CASSYSRDNSPLHF
j_call: TRBJ1-6
clone_size: -
v_call: TRBV6-6
d_call: -

cdr3_nt: TGCAGTGCTGCGGGGGCGGGGGGCCTCACCGGGGAGCTGTTTTTT
cdr3_aa: CSAAGAGGLTGELFF
j_call: TRBJ2-2
clone_size: -
v_call: TRBV20-1
d_call: TRBD2

cdr3_nt: TGTGCCACCAGTGATCCTAAGGGGGCTCGTCCAGATACGCAGTATTTT
cdr3_aa: CATSDPKGARPDTQYF
j_call: TRBJ2-3
clone_size: -
v_call: TRBV24-1
d_call: TRBD1

cdr3_nt: TGTGCCAGCAGCAGACAGGGACAGAACACCGGGGGGCTGTTTTTT
cdr3_aa: CASSRQGQNTGGLFF
j_call: TRBJ2-2
clone_size: few
v_call: TRBV9
d_call: -

cdr3_nt: TGTGCCAGCAGTTCAAGGACCCCGAATCAGCCCCAGCATTTT
cdr3_aa: CASSSRTPNQPQHF
j_call: TRBJ1-5
clone_size: few
v_call: TRBV6-2/TRBV6-3
d_call: -

cdr3_nt: TGTGCCAGCAGCACTGTGGGGGCCCTCCCTGATGGCTACACCTTC
cdr3_aa: CASSTVGALPDGYTF
j_call: TRBJ1-2
clone_size: -
v_call: TRBV7-2
d_call: -

cdr3_nt: TGTGCCAGCAGCTTAGAAGGCCAGGTTGTTTTGGAGACCCAGTACTTC
cdr3_aa: CASSLEGQVVLETQYF
j_call: TRBJ2-5
clone_size: few
v_call: TRBV7-9
d_call: -

cdr3_nt: TGTGCCAGCAGTGATTTGGCGCAGCCCACAGATACGCAGTATTTT
cdr3_aa: CASSDLAQPTDTQYF
j_call: TRBJ2-3
clone_size: few
v_call: TRBV6-1
d_call: -

cdr3_nt: TGTGCCAGCAGTACGGGACACACCTCTGGAAACACCATATATTTT
cdr3_aa: CASSTGHTSGNTIYF
j_call: TRBJ1-3
clone_size: -
v_call: TRBV25-1
d_call: -

cdr3_nt: TGTGCCAGCGGTTTAACCGGGACAGGGGGCCGGGATGGCTACACCTTC
cdr3_aa: CASGLTGTGGRDGYTF
j_call: TRBJ1-2
clone_size: once
v_call: TRBV12-3/TRBV12-4
d_call: TRBD1

cdr3_nt: TGTGCCAGCAGCCAAGCTGGGCGGTGGGGAAACACCATATATTTT
cdr3_aa: CASSQAGRWGNTIYF
j_call: TRBJ1-3
clone_size: -
v_call: TRBV6-6
d_call: -

cdr3_nt: TGCAGCGTCCGAAGCGGGGGGGGCTACAATGAGCAGTTCTTC
cdr3_aa: CSVRSGGGYNEQFF
j_call: TRBJ2-1
clone_size: -
v_call: TRBV29-1
d_call: TRBD2

cdr3_nt: TGTGCCAGCAGTAAAGTCTGGGGGCCCTACGAGCAGTACTTC
cdr3_aa: CASSKVWGPYEQYF
j_call: TRBJ2-7
clone_size: -
v_call: TRBV12-3/TRBV12-4
d_call: -

cdr3_nt: TGCAGTGCTAGAGTGGCTAGAAGGGCTGGCGAGCAGTACTTC
cdr3_aa: CSARVARRAGEQYF
j_call: TRBJ2-7
clone_size: -
v_call: TRBV20-1
d_call: -

cdr3_nt: TGTGCCTGGAGTTACGGGTCAAGCACAGATACGCAGTATTTT
cdr3_aa: CAWSYGSSTDTQYF
j_call: TRBJ2-3
clone_size: -
v_call: TRBV30
d_call: -

cdr3_nt: TGTGCCAGCAGTTGGACAGCGACCTCTGGGGCCAACGTCCTGACTTTC
cdr3_aa: CASSWTATSGANVLTF
j_call: TRBJ2-6
clone_size: -
v_call: TRBV6-5
d_call: -

cdr3_nt: TGTGCCAGCATCTCCGGGGAGCCGTTTTTT
cdr3_aa: CASISGEPFF
j_call: TRBJ2-2
clone_size: few
v_call: TRBV27
d_call: -

cdr3_nt: TGTGCCAGCCCACCGCTCGGGACGATATACAATGAGCAGTTCTTC
cdr3_aa: CASPPLGTIYNEQFF
j_call: TRBJ2-1
clone_size: few
v_call: TRBV28
d_call: -

cdr3_nt: TGTGCCTGCAGTTACTCCGGACAGGGGGTAATGGATGGCTACACCTTC
cdr3_aa: CACSYSGQGVMDGYTF
j_call: TRBJ1-2
clone_size: few
v_call: TRBV6-6
d_call: TRBD1

cdr3_nt: TGTGCCAGCTCACCAGGGGGCGGATCCTACGAGCAGTACTTC
cdr3_aa: CASSPGGGSYEQYF
j_call: TRBJ2-7
clone_size: -
v_call: TRBV18
d_call: -

cdr3_nt: TGTGCCAGCAGTTTAAAATCCGGGCATCTCCTCACCTTC
cdr3_aa: CASSLKSGHLLTF
j_call: TRBJ1-2
clone_size: -
v_call: TRBV12-3/TRBV12-4
d_call: -

cdr3_nt: TGCGCCAGCAGCTCCGGGACAGGGCACTATGGCTACACCTTC
cdr3_aa: CASSSGTGHYGYTF
j_call: TRBJ1-2
clone_size: -
v_call: TRBV5-1
d_call: TRBD1

cdr3_nt: TGCAGTGCCTTTGGGGCTACTAGCACAGATACGCAGTATTTT
cdr3_aa: CSAFGATSTDTQYF
j_call: TRBJ2-3
clone_size: -
v_call: TRBV20-1
d_call: -

cdr3_nt: TGTGCCAGCAGCTTAGAGTGGACCCCTGAAGCTTTCTTT
cdr3_aa: CASSLEWTPEAFF
j_call: TRBJ1-1
clone_size: -
v_call: TRBV7-2
d_call: -

cdr3_nt: TGCGCCAGCAGCCCGTGGGACAGGAAGAATGAAAAACTGTTTTTT
cdr3_aa: CASSPWDRKNEKLFF
j_call: TRBJ1-4
clone_size: -
v_call: TRBV5-1
d_call: TRBD1

cdr3_nt: TGCAGTGCTAGCGACAGGGGAGTGTACGAGTACTTC
cdr3_aa: CSASDRGVYEYF
j_call: TRBJ2-4
clone_size: few
v_call: TRBV20-1
d_call: TRBD1

cdr3_nt: TGTGCCAGCAGCTTACGCTCGGGACCCTCGACGGGGACCCAGTACTTC
cdr3_aa: CASSLRSGPSTGTQYF
j_call: TRBJ2-5
clone_size: -
v_call: TRBV7-2
d_call: -

cdr3_nt: TGCAGTGCTAGAGAGAGGCCCTTCACTAATCTCAATCAGCCCCAGCATTTT
cdr3_aa: CSARERPFTNLNQPQHF
j_call: TRBJ1-5
clone_size: few
v_call: TRBV20-1
d_call: -

cdr3_nt: TGTGCCAGCAGCCCCCGGGAGTTGTATGGCTACACCTTC
cdr3_aa: CASSPRELYGYTF
j_call: TRBJ1-2
clone_size: -
v_call: TRBV5-5
d_call: -

cdr3_nt: TGTGCCAGCAGCTACGTAGCGGGGGGCACCAATGAGCAGTTCTTC
cdr3_aa: CASSYVAGGTNEQFF
j_call: TRBJ2-1
clone_size: -
v_call: TRBV5-5
d_call: TRBD2

cdr3_nt: TGTGCCAGCAGCCGAGGGTTGAATGAAGCTTTCTTT
cdr3_aa: CASSRGLNEAFF
j_call: TRBJ1-1
clone_size: -
v_call: TRBV4-2
d_call: -

cdr3_nt: TGCGCCAGCAGCCAAGATCTGGGAGATGAGCAGTTCTTC
cdr3_aa: CASSQDLGDEQFF
j_call: TRBJ2-1
clone_size: -
v_call: TRBV4-3
d_call: -

cdr3_nt: TGTGCCAGCAGCTTATACCCCCAGGGACAGGATTTCTCTGGAAACACCATATATTTT
cdr3_aa: CASSLYPQGQDFSGNTIYF
j_call: TRBJ1-3
clone_size: few
v_call: TRBV7-3
d_call: TRBD1

cdr3_nt: TGCGCCAGCAGCCGCCCGGGACAGGCAACTCCCTACGAGCAGTACTTC
cdr3_aa: CASSRPGQATPYEQYF
j_call: TRBJ2-7
clone_size: -
v_call: TRBV5-1
d_call: TRBD1

cdr3_nt: TGTGCCAGCAGCCCAGGCATAGGGCTAGCGGGGGAGGAGACCCAGTACTTC
cdr3_aa: CASSPGIGLAGEETQYF
j_call: TRBJ2-5
clone_size: few
v_call: TRBV9
d_call: TRBD2

cdr3_nt: TGTGCCAGCAGTGTAGAGGCTTTTCATGGCTACACCTTC
cdr3_aa: CASSVEAFHGYTF
j_call: TRBJ1-2
clone_size: -
v_call: TRBV6-1
d_call: -

cdr3_nt: TGTGCCACCAGCAGAGATAGTCAAGATACGCAGTATTTT
cdr3_aa: CATSRDSQDTQYF
j_call: TRBJ2-3
clone_size: -
v_call: TRBV15
d_call: -

cdr3_nt: TGTGCCAGCAGTATAACGGAGAACATTCAGTACTTC
cdr3_aa: CASSITENIQYF
j_call: TRBJ2-4
clone_size: once
v_call: TRBV11-3
d_call: -

cdr3_nt: TGCAGTGCAACACAGGGATTCCCCTACGAGCAGTACTTC
cdr3_aa: CSATQGFPYEQYF
j_call: TRBJ2-7
clone_size: -
v_call: TRBV20-1
d_call: -

cdr3_nt: TGTACCAGCAGCTTAAACGGGGGTCGAGAGACCCAGTACTTC
cdr3_aa: CTSSLNGGRETQYF
j_call: TRBJ2-5
clone_size: few
v_call: TRBV7-2
d_call: -

cdr3_nt: TGTGCCAGCAACGGCAGCAATCAGCCCCAGCATTTT
cdr3_aa: CASNGSNQPQHF
j_call: TRBJ1-5
clone_size: -
v_call: TRBV28
d_call: -

cdr3_nt: TGTGCCAGCTCACTACTGCTCGATCGTACAGGATCATATGGCTACACCTTC
cdr3_aa: CASSLLLDRTGSYGYTF
j_call: TRBJ1-2
clone_size: few
v_call: TRBV18
d_call: -

cdr3_nt: TGTGCCAGCAGTCCCGGGGCAATGATCGGCCAGCCCCAGCATTTT
cdr3_aa: CASSPGAMIGQPQHF
j_call: TRBJ1-5
clone_size: few
v_call: TRBV12-3/TRBV12-4
d_call: -

cdr3_nt: TGCAGTGCTCAGCGGGGGGTAGCCAAAAACATTCAGTACTTC
cdr3_aa: CSAQRGVAKNIQYF
j_call: TRBJ2-4
clone_size: once
v_call: TRBV20-1
d_call: TRBD2

cdr3_nt: TGTGCCATCAGTGAGGCGGGCCGGCTCAGGGCGCAGTTCTTC
cdr3_aa: CAISEAGRLRAQFF
j_call: TRBJ2-1
clone_size: few
v_call: TRBV10-3
d_call: -

cdr3_nt: TGCGCCAGCAGCATGGCTAGCGGGGCTTACAATGAGCAGTTCTTC
cdr3_aa: CASSMASGAYNEQFF
j_call: TRBJ2-1
clone_size: -
v_call: TRBV5-1
d_call: TRBD2

cdr3_nt: TGTGCCAGCAGCGCTAGGACAGATGGCTACACCTTC
cdr3_aa: CASSARTDGYTF
j_call: TRBJ1-2
clone_size: -
v_call: TRBV7-9
d_call: -

cdr3_nt: TGTGCCATCAGTGACCCCGGACTAGCGGGCGAGCAGTACTTC
cdr3_aa: CAISDPGLAGEQYF
j_call: TRBJ2-7
clone_size: few
v_call: TRBV10-3
d_call: TRBD2

cdr3_nt: TGCGCCAGCTGCGCCGTCGGCGGGCTGACACAAGAGACCCAGTACTTC
cdr3_aa: CASCAVGGLTQETQYF
j_call: TRBJ2-5
clone_size: -
v_call: TRBV5-1
d_call: -

cdr3_nt: TGTGCCAGCAGTTACCCGGGACTAGGCACCAATGAGCAGTTCTTC
cdr3_aa: CASSYPGLGTNEQFF
j_call: TRBJ2-1
clone_size: -
v_call: TRBV6-5
d_call: TRBD2

cdr3_nt: TGTGCCAGCAGCTTAGGTTTAGGTATCGAAGCTAATGAAAAACTGTTTTTT
cdr3_aa: CASSLGLGIEANEKLFF
j_call: TRBJ1-4
clone_size: few
v_call: TRBV7-9
d_call: -